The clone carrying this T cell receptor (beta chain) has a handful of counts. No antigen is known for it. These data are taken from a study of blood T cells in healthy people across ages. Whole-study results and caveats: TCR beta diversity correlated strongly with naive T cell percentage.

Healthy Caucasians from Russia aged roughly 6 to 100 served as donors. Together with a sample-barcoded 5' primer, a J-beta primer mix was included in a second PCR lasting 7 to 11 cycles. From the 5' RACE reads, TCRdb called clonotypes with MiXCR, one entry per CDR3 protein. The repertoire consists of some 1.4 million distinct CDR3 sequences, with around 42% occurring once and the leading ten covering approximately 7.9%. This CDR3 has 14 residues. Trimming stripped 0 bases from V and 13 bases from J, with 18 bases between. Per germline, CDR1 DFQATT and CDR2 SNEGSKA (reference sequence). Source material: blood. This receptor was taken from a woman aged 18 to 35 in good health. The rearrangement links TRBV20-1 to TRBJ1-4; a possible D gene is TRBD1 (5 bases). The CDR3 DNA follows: TGCAGTGCTAGAGATCCAAGGGGTACGAGGGGACTGTTTTTT. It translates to CSARDPRGTRGLFF.